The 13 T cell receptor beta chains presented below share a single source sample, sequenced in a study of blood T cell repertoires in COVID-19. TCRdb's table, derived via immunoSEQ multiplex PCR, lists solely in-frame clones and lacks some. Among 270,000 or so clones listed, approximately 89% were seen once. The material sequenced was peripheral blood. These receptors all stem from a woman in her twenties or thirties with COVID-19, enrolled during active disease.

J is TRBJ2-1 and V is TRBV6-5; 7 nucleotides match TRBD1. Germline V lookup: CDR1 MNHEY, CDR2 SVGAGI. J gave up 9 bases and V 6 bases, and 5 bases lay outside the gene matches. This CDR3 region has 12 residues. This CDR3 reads CASSNYRGEQFF. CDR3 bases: TGTGCCAGCAGCAACTACAGGGGTGAGCAGTTCTTC.

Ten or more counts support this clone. This chain's CDR3 is CASSLRASGGYNEQFF. In DNA, the CDR3 is TGTGCCAGCAGTTTACGGGCTAGCGGGGGTTACAATGAGCAGTTCTTC. The chain is built from TRBV6-6 and TRBJ2-1; 10 nucleotides match TRBD2. CDR3 length equals 16 residues. Germline CDR1 reads MNHNY; CDR2 reads SVGAGI (reference sequence). The V gene end was trimmed by 4 bases and the J gene end by 4 bases; junction bases not matched to a gene: 7.

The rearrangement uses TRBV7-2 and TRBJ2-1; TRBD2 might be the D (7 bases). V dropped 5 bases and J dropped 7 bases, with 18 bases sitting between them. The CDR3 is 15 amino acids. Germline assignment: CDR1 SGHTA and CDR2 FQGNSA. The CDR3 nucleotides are TGTGCCAGCAGCCCCCCAAGGGGGGGGCCGAATGAGCAGTTCTTC. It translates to CASSPPRGGPNEQFF.

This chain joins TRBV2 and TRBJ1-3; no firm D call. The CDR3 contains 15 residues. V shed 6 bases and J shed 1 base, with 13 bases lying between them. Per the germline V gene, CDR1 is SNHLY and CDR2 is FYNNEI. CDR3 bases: TGTGCCAGCAGCGTTCGGGAAATATCTGGAAACACCATATATTTT. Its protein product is CASSVREISGNTIYF. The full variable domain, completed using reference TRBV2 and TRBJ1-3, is EPEVTQTPSHQVTQMGQEVILRCVPISNHLYFYWYRQILGQKVEFLVSFYNNEISEKSEIFDDQFSVERPDGSNFTLKIRSTKLEDSAMYFCASSVREISGNTIYFGEGSWLTVV.

The CDR3 spells CASSSLGIGNEQFF. The CDR3 region has the DNA TGTGCCAGCAGCTCGCTCGGGATTGGCAATGAGCAGTTCTTC. The chain carries TRBV9 and TRBJ2-1, with D perhaps matching TRBD2 (5 bases). Trimming pared 4 bases from V and 6 bases from J, leaving 14 bases between. This CDR3 spans 14 amino acids. The germline V gene encodes CDR1 SGDLS and CDR2 YYNGEE.

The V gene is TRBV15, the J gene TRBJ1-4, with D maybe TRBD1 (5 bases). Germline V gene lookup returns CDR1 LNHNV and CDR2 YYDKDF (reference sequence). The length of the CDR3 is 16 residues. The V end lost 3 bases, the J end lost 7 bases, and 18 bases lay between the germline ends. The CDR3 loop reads CATSRAGPGEAEKLFF. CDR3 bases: TGTGCCACCAGCAGGGCAGGGCCGGGGGAGGCTGAAAAACTGTTTTTT.

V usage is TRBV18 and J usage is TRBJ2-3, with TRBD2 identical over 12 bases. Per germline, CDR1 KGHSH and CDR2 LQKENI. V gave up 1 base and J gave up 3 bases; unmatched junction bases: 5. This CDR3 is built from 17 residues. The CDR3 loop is CASSPLPGLAGTDTQYF. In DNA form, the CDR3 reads TGTGCCAGCTCACCACTACCCGGACTAGCGGGGACAGATACGCAGTATTTT.

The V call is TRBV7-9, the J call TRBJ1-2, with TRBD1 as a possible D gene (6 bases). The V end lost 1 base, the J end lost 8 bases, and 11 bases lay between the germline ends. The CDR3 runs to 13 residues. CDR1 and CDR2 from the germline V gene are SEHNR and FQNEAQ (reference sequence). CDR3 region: CASSLVGANGYTF. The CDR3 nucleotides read TGTGCCAGCAGCTTAGTGGGGGCGAACGGCTACACCTTC.

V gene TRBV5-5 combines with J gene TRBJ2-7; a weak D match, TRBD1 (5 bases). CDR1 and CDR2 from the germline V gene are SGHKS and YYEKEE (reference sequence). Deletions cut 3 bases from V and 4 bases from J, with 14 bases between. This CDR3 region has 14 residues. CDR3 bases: TGTGCCAGCAGCTGGAGTGGGGCGGAGTACGAGCAGTACTTC. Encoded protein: CASSWSGAEYEQYF.

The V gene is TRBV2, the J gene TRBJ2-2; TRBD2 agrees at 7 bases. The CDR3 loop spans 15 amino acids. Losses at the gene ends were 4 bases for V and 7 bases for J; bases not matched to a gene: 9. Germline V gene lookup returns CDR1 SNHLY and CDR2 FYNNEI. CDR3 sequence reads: CASSGERAGSGELFF. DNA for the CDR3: TGTGCCAGCAGTGGAGAAAGAGCGGGAAGCGGGGAGCTGTTTTTT.

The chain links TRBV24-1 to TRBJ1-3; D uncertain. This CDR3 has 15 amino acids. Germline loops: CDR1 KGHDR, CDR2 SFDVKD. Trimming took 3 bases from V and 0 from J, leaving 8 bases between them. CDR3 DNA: TGTGCCACCAGTGATGCGAGGGACTCTGGAAACACCATATATTTT. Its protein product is CATSDARDSGNTIYF.

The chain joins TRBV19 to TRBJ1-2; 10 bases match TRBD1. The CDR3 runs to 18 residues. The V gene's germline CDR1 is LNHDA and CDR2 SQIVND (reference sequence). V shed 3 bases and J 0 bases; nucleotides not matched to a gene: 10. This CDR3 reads CASSIMRDRGATNYGYTF. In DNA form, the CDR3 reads TGTGCCAGTAGTATTATGAGGGACAGGGGCGCTACTAACTATGGCTACACCTTC. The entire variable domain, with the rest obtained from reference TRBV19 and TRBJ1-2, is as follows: DGGITQSPKYLFRKEGQNVTLSCEQNLNHDAMYWYRQDPGQGLRLIYYSQIVNDFQKGDIAEGYSVSREKKESFPLTVTSAQKNPTAFYLCASSIMRDRGATNYGYTFGSGTRLTVV.

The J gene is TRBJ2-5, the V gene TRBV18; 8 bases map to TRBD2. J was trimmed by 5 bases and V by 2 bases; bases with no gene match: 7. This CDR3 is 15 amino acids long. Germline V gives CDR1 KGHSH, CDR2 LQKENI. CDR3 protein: CASSPGSGGSETQYF. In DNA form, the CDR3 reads TGTGCCAGCTCACCAGGGAGCGGGGGCTCGGAGACCCAGTACTTC.